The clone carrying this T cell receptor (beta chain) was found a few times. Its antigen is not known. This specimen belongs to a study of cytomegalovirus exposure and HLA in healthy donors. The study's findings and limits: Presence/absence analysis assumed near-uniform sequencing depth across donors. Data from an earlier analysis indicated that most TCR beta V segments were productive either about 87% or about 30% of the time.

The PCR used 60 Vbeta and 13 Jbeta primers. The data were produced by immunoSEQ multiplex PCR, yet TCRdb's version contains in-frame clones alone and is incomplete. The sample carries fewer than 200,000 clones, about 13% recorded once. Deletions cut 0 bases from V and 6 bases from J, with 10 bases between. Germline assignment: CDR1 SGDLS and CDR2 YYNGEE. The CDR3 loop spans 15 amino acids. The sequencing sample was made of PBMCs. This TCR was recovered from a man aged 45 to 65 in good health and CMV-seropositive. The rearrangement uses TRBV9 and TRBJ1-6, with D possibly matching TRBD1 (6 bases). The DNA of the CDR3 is TGTGCCAGCAGCGTAGGACAGGATGTTAATTCACCCCTCCACTTT. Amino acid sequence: CASSVGQDVNSPLHF. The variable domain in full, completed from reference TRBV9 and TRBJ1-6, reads DSGVTQTPKHLITATGQRVTLRCSPRSGDLSVYWYQQSLDQGLQFLIQYYNGEERAKGNILERFSAQQFPDLHSELNLSSLELGDSALYFCASSVGQDVNSPLHFGNGTRLTVT.